This TCR beta chain was profiled in a study of CD8 T cells in ankylosing spondylitis (dated by TCRdb to the late 2010s). About the full investigation: The study set out to find disease-linked TCR variants by profiling T cell receptor beta repertoires in ankylosing spondylitis patients and healthy donors. Peripheral blood samples were taken, and synovial fluid was additionally collected from ankylosing spondylitis patients. The whole study cohort included under 140 healthy donors and some 27 ankylosing spondylitis patients.

This clonotype turned up a few times. Its binding antigen is unknown. Base qualities are not at hand, and no much larger clone is one base apart. Including the terminal cysteine and phenylalanine, the CDR3 comprises 14 residues. Of all the DNA, just the CDR3 is kept, 42 bases in frame from base 1. Germline trimming amounts to 2 bases on V and 7 bases on J, with 1 as the count of junction bases outside the gene matches. The reads were generated on an Illumina HiSeq 2500. Quantitative 5'-RACE with molecular barcodes was used to prepare TCR beta libraries. On the authors' methods: To identify disease-linked TCR variants, a new computational method was used, one built on a probabilistic model of VDJ rearrangement. TCRdb reprocessing: public reads trimmed at Q25 with fastp, clones called with MiXCR, in-frame beta chains kept. Rows with one shared CDR3 protein collapse into an entry with the most common genes and DNA. Clone size and V and J calls follow TCRdb, not the original study. The sample data list 100,000 or so distinct CDR3 sequences, and roughly 8.5% of these were observed just once. The top ten clones comprise around 30% of the sample.

Results the study describes overall, beyond this receptor: The disease-linked clones had a CD8+ phenotype and were found at relatively low frequencies in peripheral blood. A TCR beta motif made up of several highly homologous amino acid variants appeared to be characteristic of blood from ankylosing spondylitis patients. According to the report, matched synovial fluid samples from ankylosing spondylitis patients were significantly enriched for the disease-linked clones. Some TCR beta motif variants had previously been reported in synovial fluid and blood of reactive arthritis patients, which suggested common disease-initiation mechanisms.

The chain couples TRBV12-3 or TRBV12-4 to TRBJ2-1, and 11 junction bases match TRBD1. This receptor was obtained from a male donor with ankylosing spondylitis. The specimen was blood, either unsorted or a sorted T cell fraction (not recorded which). The DNA reads TGTGCCAGCAGTTTACGGGACAGGGGGAATGAGCAGTTCTTC. This translates into CASSLRDRGNEQFF.